This T cell receptor (beta chain) was captured in a study of blood T cells in healthy people across ages. The germline V and J ends were trimmed by 1 base and 8 bases, with 11 bases remaining between them. The CDR3 covers 12 residues. CDR1 and CDR2 (germline): DFQATT, SNEGSKA (reference sequence). Primers used in a second PCR of about 6 to 11 cycles were a sample-barcoded 5' primer and a J-beta primer mix. A template-switch adaptor with 12 random nucleotides tagged each cDNA molecule. TCRdb passed the 5' RACE reads through MiXCR, listing each CDR3 protein once. The data show 700,000 or so distinct CDR3 sequences, roughly 41% seen once.

Sequencing used blood. V usage is TRBV20-1 and J usage is TRBJ1-2; D is possibly TRBD1 (5 bases). This clonotype originated in a man at least 80 years old in good health. The CDR3 DNA reads as TGCAGTGCTAGAGGTCCCGGGGACGGCTACACCTTC. Translated: CSARGPGDGYTF.